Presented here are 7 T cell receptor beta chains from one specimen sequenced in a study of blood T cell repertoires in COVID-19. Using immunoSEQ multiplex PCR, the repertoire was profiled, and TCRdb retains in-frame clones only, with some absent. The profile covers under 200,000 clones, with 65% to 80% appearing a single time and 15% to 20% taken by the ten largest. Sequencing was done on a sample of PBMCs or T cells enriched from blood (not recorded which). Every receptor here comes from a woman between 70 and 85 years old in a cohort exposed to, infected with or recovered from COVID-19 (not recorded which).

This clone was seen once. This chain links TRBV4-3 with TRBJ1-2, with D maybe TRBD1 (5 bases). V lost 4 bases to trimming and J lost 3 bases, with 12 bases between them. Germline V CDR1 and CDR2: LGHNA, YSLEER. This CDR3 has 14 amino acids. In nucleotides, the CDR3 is TGCGCCAGCAGCCCAGCGTTCAGGGACTATGGCTACACCTTC. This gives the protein CASSPAFRDYGYTF.

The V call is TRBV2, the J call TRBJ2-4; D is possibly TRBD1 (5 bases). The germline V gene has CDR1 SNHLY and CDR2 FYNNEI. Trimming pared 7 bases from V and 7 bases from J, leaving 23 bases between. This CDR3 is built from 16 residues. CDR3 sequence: CASIPSYRFPRNIQYF. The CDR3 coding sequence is TGTGCCAGCATCCCATCTTACAGGTTCCCACGGAACATTCAGTACTTC.

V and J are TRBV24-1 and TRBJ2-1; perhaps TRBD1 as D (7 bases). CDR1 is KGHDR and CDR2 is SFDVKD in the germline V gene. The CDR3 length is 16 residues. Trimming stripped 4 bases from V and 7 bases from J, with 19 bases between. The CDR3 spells CATSDVWPGGSNEQFF. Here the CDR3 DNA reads TGTGCCACCAGTGACGTGTGGCCAGGGGGGAGTAATGAGCAGTTCTTC.

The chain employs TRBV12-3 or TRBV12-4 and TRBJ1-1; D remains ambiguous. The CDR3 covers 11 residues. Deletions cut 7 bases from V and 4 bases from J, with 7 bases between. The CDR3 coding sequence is TGTGCCAGCACTAGAGGCACTGAAGCTTTCTTT. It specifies CASTRGTEAFF.

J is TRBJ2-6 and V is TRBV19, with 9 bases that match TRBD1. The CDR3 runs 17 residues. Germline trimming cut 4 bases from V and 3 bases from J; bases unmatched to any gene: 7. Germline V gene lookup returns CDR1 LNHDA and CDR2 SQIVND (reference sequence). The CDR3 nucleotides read TGTGCCAGTAGTACAGGACAGGGGTTAAGTGGGGCCAACGTCCTGACTTTC. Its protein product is CASSTGQGLSGANVLTF.

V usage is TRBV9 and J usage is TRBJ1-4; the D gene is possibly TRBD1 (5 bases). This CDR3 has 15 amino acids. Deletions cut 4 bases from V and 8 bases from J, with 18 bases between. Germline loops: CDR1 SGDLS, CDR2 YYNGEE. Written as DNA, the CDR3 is TGTGCCAGCAGCACAAGAAGCAGGGCGAGGGAAAAACTGTTTTTT. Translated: CASSTRSRAREKLFF.

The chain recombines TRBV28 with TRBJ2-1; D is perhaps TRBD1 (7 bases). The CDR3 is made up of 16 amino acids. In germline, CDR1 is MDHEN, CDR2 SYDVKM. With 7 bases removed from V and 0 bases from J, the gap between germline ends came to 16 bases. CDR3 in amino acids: CASTMGGQYSYNEQFF. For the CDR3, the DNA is TGTGCCAGCACCATGGGGGGACAGTACTCCTACAATGAGCAGTTCTTC. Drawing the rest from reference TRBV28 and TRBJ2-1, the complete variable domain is DVKVTQSSRYLVKRTGEKVFLECVQDMDHENMFWYRQDPGLGLRLIYFSYDVKMKEKGDIPEGYSVSREKKERFSLILESASTNQTSMYLCASTMGGQYSYNEQFFGPGTRLTVL.